This entry concerns a single T cell receptor (beta chain). This clonotype was seen more than once but under ten times. The antigen it binds to is not known. The record has no base qualities; no much larger clone is one base away. Library preparation used PCR. Sequencing used an Illumina HiSeq 2500. To reduce PCR and sequencing biases, unique molecular identifiers were incorporated into the TCR beta cDNA libraries. About 500,000 cDNA molecules were obtained for every 1 to 10 million input T cells, so each molecule roughly corresponded to one T cell. The patient libraries were prepared and sequenced with the same protocol used for the earlier healthy control dataset. Within a given batch, samples were prepared together, multiplexed and sequenced on the same HiSeq lane. Processing in the source paper ran as follows. MIGEC was used to process the raw barcoded reads, and molecular identifier groups with only a single read were discarded before consensus assembly and CDR3 extraction. VDJtools was used for post-analysis of the clonotype tables, and diversity was normalized by down-sampling every dataset to the size of the smallest sample. Repertoire overlap clustering matched CDR3 amino acid but not nucleotide sequences to correct batch-related cross-sample contamination. Through fastp at Q25 and MiXCR, TCRdb rebuilt clones from the public reads, retaining in-frame beta chains. For every CDR3 protein sequence, its rows merge into one entry that carries the most common genes and DNA. What appears here as the V and J calls and clone size reflects TCRdb's work, not the paper's. The sample includes over 700,000 distinct CDR3 sequences, with 30% observed a single time. Around 0.56% of the sample is in the top ten clones.

From the cysteine up to the phenylalanine, the CDR3 has a length of 13 residues. Only the CDR3 part of the read is kept: 39 bases, read in frame from the first base. V lost 2 bases and J lost 5 bases; the stretch between them is 9 bases long. The data are from a study of post-analysis software for immune sequencing data (dated by TCRdb to the mid-2010s). In terms of the full investigation: Disease courses on record covered relapsing-remitting, secondary progressive and progressive-relapsing multiple sclerosis, though some patients had no subtype annotation. The patient repertoires were compared against 11 previously published healthy control repertoires obtained from donors aged about 6 to 25 years. A subset of samples was prepared in parallel using single-end sample barcoding, then pooled and co-amplified after Illumina adapter ligation.

TCR beta repertoires were profiled from peripheral blood of roughly 13 young patients with multiple sclerosis to demonstrate the VDJtools post-analysis software. The patients with multiple sclerosis were children and adolescents between roughly 6 and 16 years of age. Here is what the overall study found, with its caveats: Significantly higher frequencies in patients than in controls were found for about 5 TRBV segments, including TRBV5-6, TRBV5-1 and TRBV20-1. Normalized Chao1 diversity was significantly lower in multiple sclerosis patients than controls, suggesting substantial peripheral T-cell clonal expansion. Direct clustering with F measure showed strong co-clustering of samples prepared in the same batch, prompting a batch-effect correction. The control group was slightly older than the multiple sclerosis patient group.

Sequencing was done on a sample of blood. This TCR came from a girl aged 5-17 years with multiple sclerosis. The rearranged segments are TRBV12-3 or TRBV12-4 and TRBJ2-5, with an unclear D gene assignment. The DNA sequence is given as TGTGCCAGCAGTTTAACAGCTAGGGAGACCCAGTACTTC. The encoded protein is CASSLTARETQYF.